The rows below give T cell receptor beta chains drawn from one sample of a study of regulatory and conventional T cells in RAG deficiency. The table came from immunoSEQ multiplex PCR; TCRdb's copy has only in-frame clones and leaves some out. This sample yields about 46,000 clones, of which 75% to 90% are seen a single time; 0.5% to 0.55% belongs to the top ten. These same records also appear under a second study, on regulatory T cells.

Material for sequencing was CD4+ effector T cells sorted from blood. The source is a human donor in good health. The CDR3 runs from the conserved cysteine through the conserved F or W. A D gene is named only where the DNA matches it firmly.

v_call	j_call	d_call	cdr3_aa	cdr3_nt
TRBV28	TRBJ2-1	.	CASSYNYASRSYNEQFF	TGTGCCAGCAGTTACAACTACGCCTCCCGCTCCTACAATGAGCAGTTCTTC
TRBV14	TRBJ2-7	.	CASSHGLHYEQYF	TGTGCCAGCAGCCACGGACTTCACTACGAGCAGTACTTC
TRBV9	TRBJ1-4	TRBD1	CASSRSTGATNEKLFF	TGTGCCAGCAGCCGATCGACAGGGGCTACTAATGAAAAACTGTTTTTT
TRBV18	TRBJ1-1	.	CASSQSSEAFF	TGTGCCAGCTCACAGAGCTCTGAAGCTTTCTTT
TRBV5-1	TRBJ2-7	.	CASSLGGYEQYF	TGCGCCAGCAGCTTGGGAGGGTACGAGCAGTACTTC
TRBV25-1	TRBJ2-1	TRBD2	CASGLAGANEQFF	TGTGCCAGCGGACTAGCGGGAGCAAATGAGCAGTTCTTC
TRBV7-6	TRBJ2-3	.	CASSFPRSTDTQYF	TGTGCCAGCAGCTTCCCGCGAAGCACAGATACGCAGTATTTT
TRBV5-1	TRBJ1-2	TRBD1	CASSLDRVYGYTF	TGCGCCAGCAGCTTAGACAGGGTCTATGGCTACACCTTC
TRBV7-7	TRBJ2-7	.	CASSLGEKGEQYF	TGTGCTAGCAGCTTGGGGGAAAAAGGCGAGCAGTACTTC
TRBV19	TRBJ1-5	TRBD1	CASRQGAIQPQHF	TGTGCCAGTAGACAGGGGGCTATTCAGCCCCAGCATTTT